This record covers a single T cell receptor (beta chain). The entry originates in a study of CD8+ T cells in alopecia areata. Study as a whole: Administration of oral tofacitinib to treated patients was at 5 to 10 mg twice daily.

Lesional scalp punch biopsies and peripheral blood were collected from alopecia areata patients. Trimming shortened V by 2 bases and J by 0 bases, and 14 bases separated the two germline ends. CDR3 length: 17 amino acids. CDR1 SNHLY and CDR2 FYNNEI come from the germline V gene. Once RNA had been extracted, it was reverse transcribed into cDNA to act as the sequencing template. Assay used: immunoSEQ multiplex PCR; TCRdb lists only in-frame clones, some missing. The data contain roughly 200,000 clones, around 63% of them singletons. This sample comprised CD4+ T cells sorted from blood, obtained at week 0. The chain recombines TRBV2 with TRBJ2-1; no definite D call. The sequence came from a human donor with alopecia areata. The CDR3 DNA sequence: TGTGCCAGCAGTGAACGCCAGGCACTGGGCTCCTACAATGAGCAGTTCTTC. Translated, it gives CASSERQALGSYNEQFF.